This T cell receptor beta chain was sequenced during a study of shared clonotypes between healthy human individuals. Each subset's genomic DNA was shared equally among a number of immunoSEQ plates. Every unsorted PBMC PCR replicate was loaded with about 290 ng DNA, tens of thousands of T cell genomes. With ten immunoSEQ deep assay plates, unsorted PBMC DNA underwent sequencing. In the authors' workflow: Junction-only sequences without quality scores were provided by ImmunoSEQ, so filtering was different. TCRdb's copy holds only in-frame clones and misses some; the assay was immunoSEQ multiplex PCR. V and J calls and clone size follow that table, whereas D and trimming were derived from the DNA. The sample has nearly 500,000 clones; approximately 80% are singletons. Germline loops: CDR1 SGHVS, CDR2 FQNEAQ. J lost 11 bases, V lost 2 bases, and 4 bases had no gene match. The CDR3 runs 13 residues.

The sequence came from a woman aged 40 to 49 in good health. Some clones in this sample may be carry-over from other donors' samples. This rearrangement joins TRBV7-8 to TRBJ2-1; 9 positions match TRBD2. Sequencing was carried out using PBMCs. The CDR3 region is CASSLSSGGKQFF. CDR3 in DNA: TGTGCCAGCAGCTTAAGTAGCGGGGGTAAGCAGTTCTTC.